This T cell receptor (beta chain) was identified during a study of blood T cell repertoires in COVID-19. Across the whole study: COVID-19 samples from acute and convalescent phases originated in the United States, Italy and Spain. From T cells, B-cell-depleted T cells, or PBMCs came the material, which was cDNA or gDNA.

Trimming cost V 4 bases and J 2 bases; bases outside gene matches: 5. The germline gives CDR1 SGHDN, CDR2 FVKESK. This CDR3 region has 15 residues. In the authors' workflow: Counts of nucleated cells, estimated from reference gene primer amplification, were obtained. Here immunoSEQ multiplex PCR was the method, and the copy in TCRdb shows in-frame clones only, minus some. D and trimming come from the DNA, and the V and J calls and clone size come from that table. The sample yields approximately 120,000 clones, more than 65% seen once. The sequenced sample consisted of peripheral blood. The chain employs TRBV14 and TRBJ2-3; 8 bases align to TRBD1. This receptor was obtained from a human donor in a cohort sampled during active COVID-19. The CDR3 DNA follows: TGTGCCAGCAGCCCACGGGACAGGATCACAGATACGCAGTATTTT. Its translation is CASSPRDRITDTQYF.